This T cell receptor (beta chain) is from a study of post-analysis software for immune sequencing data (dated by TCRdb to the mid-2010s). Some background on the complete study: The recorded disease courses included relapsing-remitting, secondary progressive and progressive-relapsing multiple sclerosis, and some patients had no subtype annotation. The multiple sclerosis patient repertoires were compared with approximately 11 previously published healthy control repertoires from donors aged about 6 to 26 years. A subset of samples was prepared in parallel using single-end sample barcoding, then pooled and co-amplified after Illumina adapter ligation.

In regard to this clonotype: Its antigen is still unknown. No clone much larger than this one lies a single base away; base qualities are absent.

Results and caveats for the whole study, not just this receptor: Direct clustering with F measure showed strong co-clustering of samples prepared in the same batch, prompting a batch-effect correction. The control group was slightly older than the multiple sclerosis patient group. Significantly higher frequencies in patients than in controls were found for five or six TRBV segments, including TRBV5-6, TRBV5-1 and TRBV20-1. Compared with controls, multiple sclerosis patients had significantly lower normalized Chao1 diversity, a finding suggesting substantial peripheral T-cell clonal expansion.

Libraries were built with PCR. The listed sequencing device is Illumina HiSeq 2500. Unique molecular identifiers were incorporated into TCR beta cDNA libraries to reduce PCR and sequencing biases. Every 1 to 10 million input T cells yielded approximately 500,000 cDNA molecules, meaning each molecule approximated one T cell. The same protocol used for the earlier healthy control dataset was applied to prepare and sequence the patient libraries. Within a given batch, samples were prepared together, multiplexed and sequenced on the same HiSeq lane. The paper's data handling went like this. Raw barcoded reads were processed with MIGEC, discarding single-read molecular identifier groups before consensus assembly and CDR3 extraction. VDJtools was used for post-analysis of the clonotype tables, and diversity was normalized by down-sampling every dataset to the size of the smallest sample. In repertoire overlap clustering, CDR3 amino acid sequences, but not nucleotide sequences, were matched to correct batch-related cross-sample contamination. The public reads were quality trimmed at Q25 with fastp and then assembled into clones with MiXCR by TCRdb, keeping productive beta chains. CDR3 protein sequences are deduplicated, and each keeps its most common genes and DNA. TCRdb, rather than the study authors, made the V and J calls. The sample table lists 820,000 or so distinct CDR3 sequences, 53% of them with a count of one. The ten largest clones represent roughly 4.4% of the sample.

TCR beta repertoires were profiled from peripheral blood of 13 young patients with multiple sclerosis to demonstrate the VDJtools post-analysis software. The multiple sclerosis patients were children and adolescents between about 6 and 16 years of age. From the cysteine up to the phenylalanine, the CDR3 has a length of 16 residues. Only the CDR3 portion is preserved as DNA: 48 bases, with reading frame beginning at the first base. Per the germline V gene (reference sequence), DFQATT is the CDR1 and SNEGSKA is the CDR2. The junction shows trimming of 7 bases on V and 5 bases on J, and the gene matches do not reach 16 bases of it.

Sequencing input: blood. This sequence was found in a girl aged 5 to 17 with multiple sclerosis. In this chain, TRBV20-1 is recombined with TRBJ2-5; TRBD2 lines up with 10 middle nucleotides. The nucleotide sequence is TGCAGTGTTCCGTCGCTCCCTAGCGGGAGTCTGGAGACCCAGTACTTC. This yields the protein CSVPSLPSGSLETQYF.